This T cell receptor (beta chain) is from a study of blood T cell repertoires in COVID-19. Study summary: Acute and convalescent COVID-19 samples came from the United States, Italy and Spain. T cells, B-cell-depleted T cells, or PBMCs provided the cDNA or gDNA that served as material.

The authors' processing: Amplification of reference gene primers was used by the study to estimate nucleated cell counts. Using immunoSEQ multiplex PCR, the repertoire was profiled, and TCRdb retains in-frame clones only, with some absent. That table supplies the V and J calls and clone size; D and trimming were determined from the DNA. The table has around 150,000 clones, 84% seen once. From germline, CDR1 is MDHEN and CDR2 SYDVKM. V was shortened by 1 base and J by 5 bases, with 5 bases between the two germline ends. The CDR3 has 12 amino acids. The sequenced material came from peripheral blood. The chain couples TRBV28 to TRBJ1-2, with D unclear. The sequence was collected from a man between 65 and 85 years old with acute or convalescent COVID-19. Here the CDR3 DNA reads TGTGCCAGCAGTTTATCTCGTTATGGCTACACCTTC. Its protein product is CASSLSRYGYTF.